Below, one TCR beta chain is given with its context. TCRdb keeps only in-frame clones here, not all; method: immunoSEQ multiplex PCR. The table includes about 140,000 clones, 70% to 90% detected once. This entry belongs to a study of blood T cell repertoires in COVID-19. All enrollees were about 18 to 90 years old and from around 25 US areas. The sequenced material came from PBMCs or T cells enriched from blood (not recorded which). The receptor's source is a woman aged 45-60 years with acute COVID-19.

CDR3: CASSQVANRAGGGDTQYF. The CDR3 nucleotides read TGTGCCAGCAGCCAAGTGGCTAATAGGGCGGGAGGAGGGGATACGCAGTATTTT. The chain carries TRBV4-2 and TRBJ2-3; 8 bases fit TRBD2. Looked up from germline, CDR1 is LGHNA and CDR2 is YNFKEQ. The CDR3 contains 18 residues. V lost 1 base to trimming and J lost 6 bases; unmatched junction nucleotides: 15.